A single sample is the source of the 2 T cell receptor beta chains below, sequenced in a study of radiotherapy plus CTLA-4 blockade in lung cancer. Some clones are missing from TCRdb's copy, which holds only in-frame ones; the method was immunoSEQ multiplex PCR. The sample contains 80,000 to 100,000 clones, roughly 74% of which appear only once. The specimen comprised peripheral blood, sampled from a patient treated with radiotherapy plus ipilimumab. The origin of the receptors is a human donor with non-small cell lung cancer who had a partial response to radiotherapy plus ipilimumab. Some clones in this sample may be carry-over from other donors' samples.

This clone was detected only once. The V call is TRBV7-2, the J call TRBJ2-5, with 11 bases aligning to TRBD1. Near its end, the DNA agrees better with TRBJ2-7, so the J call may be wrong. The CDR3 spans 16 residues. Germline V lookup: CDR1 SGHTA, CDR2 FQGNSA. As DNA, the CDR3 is TGTGCCAGCAGCTTTTCGGGGACAGGGGGTAACTACGAGCAGTACTTC. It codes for CASSFSGTGGNYEQYF.

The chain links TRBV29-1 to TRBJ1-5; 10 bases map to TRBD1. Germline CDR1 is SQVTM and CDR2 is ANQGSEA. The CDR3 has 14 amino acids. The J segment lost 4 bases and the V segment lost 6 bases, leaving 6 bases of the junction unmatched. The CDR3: CSVSTGGFNQPQHF. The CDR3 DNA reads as TGCAGCGTATCGACAGGGGGCTTTAATCAGCCCCAGCATTTT.